These 13 T cell receptor beta chains originate from one sample sequenced in a study of T cell responses to AZD1222 COVID-19 vaccine. Clones were read by immunoSEQ multiplex PCR, and TCRdb kept only the in-frame ones, dropping some. This table has fewer than 180,000 clones, approximately 92% appearing once. The sample was peripheral blood, taken 28 days after the second AZD1222 dose. The receptor set was obtained from an adult who received the AZD1222 COVID-19 vaccine.

This clone was observed a handful of times. The V gene is TRBV6-5, the J gene TRBJ2-7, with D perhaps assigned TRBD1 or TRBD2 (5 bases each). V was pared by 5 bases and J by 6 bases, with 14 bases between. The CDR3 is 13 amino acids. Germline loops: CDR1 MNHEY, CDR2 SVGAGI. The CDR3 DNA follows: TGTGCCAGCAGTCAGGGACCAACCCTCGAGCAGTACTTC. Its translation is CASSQGPTLEQYF.

The genes are TRBV30 and TRBJ2-2, with 7 bases that match TRBD1. Germline values: CDR1 GTSNPN, CDR2 SVGIG (reference sequence). V shed 4 bases, J shed 2 bases, and the junction held 7 bases outside the gene matches. The CDR3 is made up of 15 amino acids. The CDR3 protein is CAWTFGQVNTGELFF. The CDR3 DNA follows: TGTGCCTGGACATTCGGACAGGTAAACACCGGGGAGCTGTTTTTT.

The chain couples TRBV13 to TRBJ2-5, with D possibly matching TRBD1 (6 bases). The germline V gene has CDR1 PRHDT and CDR2 FYEKMQ (reference sequence). There are 14 residues in the CDR3. V shed 2 bases and J shed 1 base, with 8 bases lying between them. The CDR3 loop reads CASSLWTVQETQYF. As DNA, the CDR3 is TGTGCCAGCAGCTTATGGACAGTCCAAGAGACCCAGTACTTC.

The V gene is TRBV7-7, the J gene TRBJ2-1; TRBD1 is a possible D gene (6 bases). V was pared by 5 bases and J by 4 bases, with 12 bases between. Germline CDR1 reads SSHAT; CDR2 reads FNYEAQ (reference sequence). The CDR3 runs to 14 residues. In nucleotides, the CDR3 is TGTGCCAGCAGCCCCAAGGACAGATACAATGAGCAGTTCTTC. It codes for CASSPKDRYNEQFF.

This clone was detected only a few times. V is TRBV6-6 and J is TRBJ1-6; TRBD1 matches 7 bases. There are 15 residues in the CDR3. J gave up 7 bases and V 7 bases, and 10 bases lay outside the gene matches. Germline V gene lookup returns CDR1 MNHNY and CDR2 SVGAGI (reference sequence). The DNA of the CDR3 is TGTGCCAGCACCTTACAGGGGTTTGGAAATTCACCCCTCCACTTT. This gives the protein CASTLQGFGNSPLHF.

This sequence joins TRBV27 and TRBJ1-6; TRBD1 matches at 8 bases. The trim removed 6 bases at V and 5 bases at J, leaving 6 bases unmatched. This CDR3 has 15 residues. Germline CDR1 is MNHEY and CDR2 is SMNVEV (reference sequence). CDR3 loop: CASRGRTGHNSPLHF. The DNA for the CDR3 is TGTGCCAGCAGGGGAAGGACAGGGCATAATTCACCCCTCCACTTT.

V is TRBV15 and J is TRBJ2-5; D not certain. Germline CDR1 and CDR2: LNHNV and YYDKDF (reference sequence). The CDR3 is 15 amino acids. The germline V and J ends were trimmed by 2 bases and 5 bases, with 15 bases remaining between them. The CDR3 DNA is TGTGCCACCAGCAGATCGGGCATCCAAGGGGAGACCCAGTACTTC. Amino acid sequence: CATSRSGIQGETQYF.

The chain uses TRBV11-2 and TRBJ2-1, with TRBD2 identical over 7 bases. CDR3 length: 15 residues. The germline V gene has CDR1 SGHAT and CDR2 FQNNGV. V lost 5 bases and J lost 8; bases outside the gene matches: 12. CDR3 sequence reads: CASSPRSGKADEQFF. Here the CDR3 DNA reads TGTGCCAGCAGCCCAAGGAGCGGGAAGGCGGATGAGCAGTTCTTC.

The chain recombines TRBV24-1 with TRBJ1-2, with 9 bases that match TRBD1. V was clipped by 3 bases and J by 5 bases; unmatched bases: 3. The germline gives CDR1 KGHDR, CDR2 SFDVKD. This CDR3 has 14 amino acids. In DNA form, the CDR3 reads TGTGCCACCAGTGATATCGGGACAGGGTATGGCTACACCTTC. Protein sequence: CATSDIGTGYGYTF.

V usage is TRBV19 and J usage is TRBJ1-2, with 7 bases lining up with TRBD1. Trimming at V came to 2 bases and at J to 5 bases, leaving 11 bases not matched to a gene. This CDR3 is built from 16 residues. CDR1 LNHDA and CDR2 SQIVND come from the germline V gene (reference sequence). CDR3 coding DNA: TGTGCCAGTAGTATAAGGACAGGCCTCTCCGGATATGGCTACACCTTC. Its protein is CASSIRTGLSGYGYTF. The complete variable domain, with remaining parts taken from reference TRBV19 and TRBJ1-2, reads DGGITQSPKYLFRKEGQNVTLSCEQNLNHDAMYWYRQDPGQGLRLIYYSQIVNDFQKGDIAEGYSVSREKKESFPLTVTSAQKNPTAFYLCASSIRTGLSGYGYTFGSGTRLTVV.

In this sample, this clone turned up a few times. This chain uses TRBV19 with TRBJ1-2; 8 bases map to TRBD1. Germline CDR1 and CDR2: LNHDA and SQIVND (reference sequence). Losses at the gene ends were 2 bases for V and 0 bases for J; bases not matched to a gene: 14. The CDR3 has 19 residues. The CDR3 DNA reads TGTGCCAGTAGTATACTCGGTGGGGGACAGGACCCTACTAACTATGGCTACACCTTC. It codes for CASSILGGGQDPTNYGYTF.

This clone has a single count. The rearrangement uses TRBV11-2 and TRBJ2-2; TRBD2 matches 9 bases. The germline V gene has CDR1 SGHAT and CDR2 FQNNGV. The ends lost 5 bases at V and 2 bases at J; junction bases unmatched: 6. The CDR3 consists of 16 residues. As DNA, the CDR3 is TGTGCCAGCAGCCTTTTTAGCGGGAGCAACACCGGGGAGCTGTTTTTT. Encoded protein: CASSLFSGSNTGELFF.

The V gene is TRBV10-3, the J gene TRBJ2-2, with D possibly being TRBD1 (5 bases). The CDR3 is made up of 14 amino acids. Germline CDR1 and CDR2: ENHRY and SYGVKD. Trimming stripped 6 bases from V and 1 base from J, with 9 bases between. CDR3 bases: TGTGCCATCAGAATCGGACAGAACACCGGGGAGCTGTTTTTT. Residues: CAIRIGQNTGELFF.